Shown below are 11 T cell receptor beta chains from a single sample sequenced in a study of T cell repertoires in cytomegalovirus infection. Antigens of these TCRs are unknown. TCRdb reanalysed the reads using MiXCR and keeps one entry per CDR3 protein. The data hold about 770,000 distinct CDR3 sequences, with roughly 29% observed a single time. This specimen was cultured CD8+ T cells from PBMCs, taken from culture after CMV antigen stimulation. The source of these receptors is a human donor in good health (CMV status not recorded). Some clones in this sample may be carry-over from other donors' samples.

This clonotype was observed many times. This chain's CDR3 is CASSLEGTGVEAFF. The DNA for the CDR3 is TGTGCCAGCAGCTTAGAGGGGACAGGGGTAGAAGCTTTCTTT. The rearrangement links TRBV7-8 to TRBJ1-1; TRBD1 agrees at 10 bases. V lost 1 base, J lost 8 bases, and 4 bases stayed unmatched. CDR1 is SGHVS and CDR2 is FQNEAQ in the germline V gene. CDR3 length equals 14 residues.

This chain uses TRBV19 with TRBJ1-1, with a weak D call TRBD1 (5 bases). The V end was cut by 7 bases, the J end by 1 base, with 13 bases between. CDR3 size: 14 residues. Germline assignment: CDR1 LNHDA and CDR2 SQIVND (reference sequence). The CDR3 here is CASTAGPRNTEAFF. CDR3 sequence (DNA): TGTGCCAGTACCGCGGGACCCAGGAACACTGAAGCTTTCTTT.

This clonotype was detected only a few times. The rearrangement uses TRBV28 and TRBJ2-1, with D maybe TRBD2 (5 bases). CDR1 and CDR2 from the germline V gene are MDHEN and SYDVKM. CDR3 length equals 12 residues. V lost 3 bases and J 10 bases, leaving 10 bases between the germline ends. Here the CDR3 reads CASSLEVREQFF. The CDR3 DNA reads as TGTGCCAGCAGTTTGGAGGTTCGGGAGCAGTTCTTC.

This clonotype was observed many times. This chain uses TRBV7-6 with TRBJ2-7; a possible D gene is TRBD1 (5 bases). The length of the CDR3 is 13 residues. Germline V gene sequence: CDR1 SGHVS, CDR2 FNYEAQ. The V end was cut by 5 bases, the J end by 3 bases, with 11 bases between. Written as DNA, the CDR3 is TGTGCCAGCAGCCTATCGACAGACTACGAGCAGTACTTC. Its translation is CASSLSTDYEQYF. Full variable domain (remainder filled in from reference TRBV7-6 and TRBJ2-7): GAGVSQSPRYKVTKRGQDVALRCDPISGHVSLYWYRQALGQGPEFLTYFNYEAQQDKSGLPNDRFSAERPEGSISTLTIQRTEQRDSAMYRCASSLSTDYEQYFGPGTRLTVT.

The rearrangement uses TRBV5-1 and TRBJ1-2; TRBD1 aligns across 7 bases. The V gene's germline CDR1 is SGHRS and CDR2 YFSETQ. J was trimmed by 6 bases and V by 4 bases; bases with no gene match: 9. The CDR3 consists of 14 residues. CDR3 sequence: CASSGTDAFNGYTF. CDR3 nucleotide sequence: TGCGCCAGCAGCGGGACAGACGCCTTCAATGGCTACACCTTC.

The J gene is TRBJ2-3, the V gene TRBV27; TRBD2 matches 9 bases. Germline lookup yields CDR1 MNHEY and CDR2 SMNVEV (reference sequence). V trimming: 6 bases; J trimming: 5 bases; junction bases outside the gene matches: 9. The CDR3 sequence is 15 residues long. The DNA for the CDR3 is TGTGCCAGCAGCCCTGGGACTAGCCGGGGAGATACGCAGTATTTT. It is translated as CASSPGTSRGDTQYF.

The chain links TRBV5-6 to TRBJ2-1, with D tentatively TRBD1 (5 bases). Germline CDR1 SGHDT, CDR2 YYEEEE. This CDR3 has 12 residues. V was trimmed by 4 bases and J by 9 bases, leaving 11 bases between them. In nucleotides, the CDR3 is TGTGCCAGCAGCCTTAGGACAAGTGAGCAGTTCTTC. It encodes CASSLRTSEQFF.

Ten or more counts support this clonotype. The chain couples TRBV6-1 to TRBJ1-1; D is unresolved. Per the germline V gene, CDR1 is MNHNS and CDR2 is SASEGT. The CDR3 length is 17 residues. V lost 0 bases and J 3 bases, leaving 17 bases between the germline ends. The CDR3 sequence is CASSEAYNLGLYTEAFF. In DNA, the CDR3 is TGTGCCAGCAGTGAAGCTTATAATCTGGGTTTATACACTGAAGCTTTCTTT.

This clonotype has just a few counts. The rearrangement joins TRBV25-1 to TRBJ2-7, with a possible D match to TRBD1 (6 bases). Germline assignment: CDR1 MGHDK and CDR2 SYGVNS. Trimming cost V 1 base and J 2 bases, with 12 bases left between them. The CDR3 has 15 residues. In DNA, the CDR3 is TGTGCCAGCAGTGAATCGTCAGGGGACCCCTACGAGCAGTACTTC. Its translation: CASSESSGDPYEQYF.

The rearrangement uses TRBV12-3 or TRBV12-4 and TRBJ1-5; TRBD1 might be the D (6 bases). The CDR3 loop spans 15 amino acids. Deletions cut 3 bases from V and 3 bases from J, with 12 bases between. In DNA, the CDR3 is TGTGCCAGCAGTTTTTGGGGGGCGGTCAATCAGCCCCAGCATTTT. Translation: CASSFWGAVNQPQHF.

This clonotype was detected only a few times. The chain links TRBV24-1 to TRBJ2-3; 8 nucleotides line up with TRBD1. The CDR3 totals 19 residues. Per germline, CDR1 KGHDR and CDR2 SFDVKD. V was clipped by 1 base and J by 3 bases; unmatched bases: 14. The DNA for the CDR3 is TGTGCCACCAGTGATTTAGTTACCGGACAGGGATGGGGAACAGATACGCAGTATTTT. It translates to CATSDLVTGQGWGTDTQYF.